These T cell receptor beta chains were read from a single sample in a study of T-cell reconstitution after alpha-beta-depleted transplantation in children. Via MiXCR, TCRdb re-called the PCR reads, giving one row per CDR3 protein. The data show a few hundred thousand distinct CDR3 sequences, just over 20% seen once. Sequencing was performed on PBMCs from the stem cell graft donor, taken from the stem cell graft. These receptors were obtained from a human donor who donated a stem cell graft to a child with acute myeloid leukemia. The CDR3 runs from the conserved cysteine through the conserved F or W. The D gene is left open where the match is weak. Size is stated for part of the rows, as once, few or many counts, or as a class when the clone is expanded.

j_gene	d_gene	abundance	v_gene	CDR3aa	CDR3nt
TRBJ1-5	.	many	TRBV25-1	CASSEQALNQPQHF	TGTGCCAGCAGTGAACAGGCCCTCAATCAGCCCCAGCATTTT
TRBJ2-5	.	few	TRBV6-1	CASRETGMAETQYF	TGTGCCAGCAGGGAAACAGGGATGGCAGAGACCCAGTACTTC
TRBJ2-7	.	many	TRBV20-1	CSAMGQDDEQYF	TGCAGTGCTATGGGGCAGGACGACGAGCAGTACTTC
TRBJ2-1	.	few	TRBV15	CATSWKNEQFF	TGTGCCACCAGCTGGAAGAATGAGCAGTTCTTC
TRBJ2-2	.	many	TRBV10-2	CASSVSFGELFF	TGCGCCAGCAGTGTATCGTTCGGGGAGCTGTTTTTT
TRBJ2-3	TRBD1	many	TRBV12-5	CASGLIYRDRGTDTQYF	TGTGCTAGTGGTTTGATTTACCGGGACAGGGGCACAGATACGCAGTATTTT
TRBJ1-1	.	many	TRBV29-1	CSVGVAEAFF	TGCAGCGTTGGGGTCGCTGAAGCTTTCTTT
TRBJ2-1	TRBD1	few	TRBV5-1	CASSLGQGAHEQFF	TGCGCCAGCAGCTTGGGGCAGGGGGCGCATGAGCAGTTCTTC
TRBJ2-1	.	.	TRBV6-4	CASSDSRGSPNEQFF	TGTGCCAGCAGTGACTCGAGAGGCAGCCCAAATGAGCAGTTCTTC
TRBJ2-3	.	.	TRBV27	CASSLLLGGTDTQYF	TGTGCCAGCAGTCTCCTTTTGGGGGGCACAGATACGCAGTATTTT
TRBJ1-1	.	many	TRBV20-1	CSARGPGVTEAFF	TGCAGTGCTCGCGGACCGGGAGTGACTGAAGCTTTCTTT
TRBJ2-7	.	.	TRBV11-2	CASSLDDYGAYEQYF	TGTGCCAGCAGCTTAGATGACTACGGGGCCTACGAGCAGTACTTC
TRBJ2-1	.	.	TRBV27	CASSPQQQFF	TGTGCCAGCAGTCCCCAGCAGCAGTTCTTC
TRBJ2-7	TRBD1	.	TRBV7-9	CASSFPLPGQGAREQYF	TGTGCCAGCAGCTTCCCGTTACCAGGACAGGGGGCGAGGGAGCAGTACTTC
TRBJ2-1	TRBD2	.	TRBV6-1	CASISGTSGNNEQFF	TGTGCCAGCATTTCAGGGACTAGCGGAAACAATGAGCAGTTCTTC
TRBJ2-7	.	few	TRBV4-3	CASSQEGSSYEQYF	TGCGCCAGCAGCCAAGAAGGCAGTTCCTACGAGCAGTACTTC
TRBJ1-5	.	many	TRBV29-1	CSVEEQGRNQPQHF	TGCAGCGTTGAAGAACAGGGTCGGAATCAGCCCCAGCATTTT
TRBJ1-1	.	many	TRBV20-1	CSAGRQLNTEAFF	TGCAGTGCTGGCAGACAGTTGAACACTGAAGCTTTCTTT
TRBJ2-7	.	.	TRBV5-1	CASSLDLQSYEQYF	TGCGCCAGCAGCTTGGACCTCCAGTCCTACGAGCAGTACTTC
TRBJ1-1	.	few	TRBV12-3/TRBV12-4	CASSLRQFTEAFF	TGTGCCAGCAGTTTAAGACAGTTCACTGAAGCTTTCTTT
TRBJ2-3	TRBD2	.	TRBV6-1	CASSKSGGAGDTQYF	TGTGCCAGCAGTAAATCGGGGGGGGCAGGTGATACGCAGTATTTT
TRBJ1-2	TRBD1	.	TRBV29-1	CSVDDGQGIFYGYTF	TGCAGCGTTGATGACGGACAGGGAATTTTCTATGGCTACACCTTC
TRBJ2-2	.	.	TRBV30	CAWGLGSAGELFF	TGTGCCTGGGGATTAGGTTCGGCCGGGGAGCTGTTTTTT